This TCR beta chain appears in the sequencing data of a study of CD8+ T cells in alopecia areata (dated by TCRdb to the late 2010s). General notes on the study: The treated patients, all with moderate-to-severe alopecia areata, were enrolled in an open-label pilot trial of oral tofacitinib given at 5 to 10 mg twice daily. The SALT score, which quantifies the percentage of affected scalp surface area, was used to measure disease severity in treated patients. In humans, TCRbeta sequencing was performed on scalp tissue and on sorted CD4+ and CD8+ peripheral blood T cells from healthy controls and from patients with patchy or totalis/universalis alopecia areata. RNA was obtained with the PAXgene miRNA kit for fixed scalp, the miRNeasy kit for PBMCs, and the RNeasy kit for mouse skin. Scalp clonality was compared among normal scalp (n=4), patchy alopecia areata scalp (n=8), and alopecia totalis/universalis scalp (n=8). Tofacitinib was administered for 6 to 18 months, and 6 months of follow-up off drug were then conducted to assess delayed response and recurrence. Amplification of TCRbeta CDR3 regions was done by immunoSEQ multiplex PCR using 35 Vbeta forward primers and 13 Jbeta reverse primers. Tofacitinib-treated patients had biopsies at baseline and at 4 and 24 weeks of treatment, with a later scalp biopsy in several patients. The study used high-throughput TCRbeta sequencing to examine T cell clonal expansion in alopecia areata, in both the C3H/HeJ mouse model and human patients.

In this sample, this clone turned up a few times. Its cognate antigen has yet to be identified. Base qualities were left out, and no much larger clone turns up one base away. The sample's time point label is to be understood as: more than 3 weeks on oral tofacitinib. Explained via the paper, the treatment or condition label denotes: oral pan-JAK inhibitor, 5-10 mg twice daily. From alopecia areata patients, peripheral blood was collected along with lesional scalp punch biopsies. PBMCs were separated by density centrifugation and stained for CD3, CD4 and CD8, after which CD4+ and CD8+ T cells were sorted on a FACSAria. The CDR3 sequence holds 17 residues, the cysteine and phenylalanine included. Left in the record is the CDR3 DNA by itself, 51 bases read in frame from the first base. Here V drops 4 bases and J drops 2 bases, and the junction holds 11 bases not matched to any gene. For CDR1 and CDR2, the germline V gene lists SGHDT and YYEEEE.

The research as a whole found: Shared TCR sequences between patients were less evident than in mice, which may be partly attributable to HLA diversity in the patient population. Compared with normal scalp, lesional scalp had higher clonality and more expanded CD8+ clones, particularly in alopecia totalis/universalis, a pattern that suggests antigenic drive. During tofacitinib treatment, many expanded lesional clones remained in scalp and blood, and this persistence may partly explain relapse after treatment is stopped. Scalp TCR repertoire analysis is complicated because resident alphabeta T cells in normal human skin are also sequenced, whereas mouse skin is dominated by gammadelta T cells. Because the treated cohort was small and had just a single nonresponder, larger studies are needed to establish links between baseline CD8+ expansion and response. Tofacitinib significantly decreased scalp clonality and the number of expanded CD8+ clones among the top 100 scalp clones.

Libraries were made using the immunoSEQ multiplex PCR assay. For TCR sequencing, RNA was extracted from every sample and reverse transcribed into cDNA to serve as template. SuperScript III was used to make first-strand cDNA, primed with a 2:1 mix of oligo-dT and random hexamers. A synthetic immune receptor repertoire was used to gauge amplification bias, and whatever bias remained was removed computationally. The source study handled its data this way. Raw reads were preprocessed for error removal, and CDR3 was defined according to IMGT conventions as running from the conserved cysteine to phenylalanine. Clonality was calculated as 1 minus Shannon entropy normalized by log2 of the number of productive unique TCRs. Whether scalp clones were CD4 or CD8 was inferred by matching scalp TCRbeta sequences against CD4 and CD8 repertoires sorted from blood. Drawn from immuneACCESS, this table holds only the in-frame rearrangements with V and J called that TCRdb kept. Clones are partly lost; checked studies trace under half to an unresolved V gene and leave the rest unexplained. V, J and clone size are taken as reported in that table, and D and trimming were inferred from the DNA itself. In this sample the table shows about 190,000 clones, about 64% of which occur a single time. 4% to 5% of the sample rests with the top ten.

The sample was CD4+ T cells sorted from blood, taken at week 4, from a patient treated with tofacitinib. This TCR was recovered from a human donor with alopecia areata. This chain joins TRBV5-6 to TRBJ1-1; a stretch of 10 junction bases matches TRBD1. The CDR3 region: CASSPLTGGESNTEAFF. The nucleotides are TGTGCCAGCAGCCCATTGACAGGGGGCGAGAGCAACACTGAAGCTTTCTTT. Beyond the CDR3, the reference TRBV5-6 and TRBJ1-1 genes provide the residues; the full variable domain reads: DAGVTQSPTHLIKTRGQQVTLRCSPKSGHDTVSWYQQALGQGPQFIFQYYEEEERQRGNFPDRFSGHQFPNYSSELNVNALLLGDSALYLCASSPLTGGESNTEAFFGQGTRLTVV.